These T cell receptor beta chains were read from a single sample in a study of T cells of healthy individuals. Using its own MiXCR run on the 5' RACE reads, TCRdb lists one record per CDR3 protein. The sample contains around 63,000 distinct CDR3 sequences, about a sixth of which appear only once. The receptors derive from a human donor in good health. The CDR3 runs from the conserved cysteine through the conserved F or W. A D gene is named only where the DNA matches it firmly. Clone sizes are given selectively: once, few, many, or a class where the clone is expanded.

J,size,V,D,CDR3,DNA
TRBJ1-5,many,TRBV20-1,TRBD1,CSAQRGPGNQPQHF,TGCAGTGCTCAGAGGGGGCCTGGCAATCAGCCCCAGCATTTT
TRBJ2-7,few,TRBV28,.,CASSWTVSYEQYF,TGTGCCAGCAGTTGGACAGTCTCCTACGAGCAGTACTTC
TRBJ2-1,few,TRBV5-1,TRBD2,CASSFSGSKQFF,TGCGCCAGCAGCTTTAGCGGGAGTAAGCAGTTCTTC
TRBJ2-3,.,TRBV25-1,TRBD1,CASSDPRDRGIPHTDTQYF,TGTGCCAGCAGTGACCCCCGGGACAGGGGGATTCCACACACAGATACGCAGTATTTT
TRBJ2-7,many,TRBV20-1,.,CSARTGYEQYF,TGCAGTGCTAGGACAGGTTACGAGCAGTACTTC
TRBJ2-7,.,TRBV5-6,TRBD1,CASSSRQGAYEQYF,TGTGCCAGCAGCTCCCGACAGGGGGCCTACGAGCAGTACTTC
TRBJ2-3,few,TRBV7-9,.,CASSPSRAGIDTQYF,TGTGCCAGCAGCCCATCCAGGGCGGGAATAGATACGCAGTATTTT
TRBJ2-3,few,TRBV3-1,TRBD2,CASSPGLAGWTDTQYF,TGTGCCAGCAGCCCGGGACTAGCGGGTTGGACAGATACGCAGTATTTT
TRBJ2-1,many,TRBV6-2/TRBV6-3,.,CASSYEGFNFHNEQFF,TGTGCCAGCAGTTATGAGGGCTTCAACTTTCACAATGAGCAGTTCTTC
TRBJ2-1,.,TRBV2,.,CARTKGRGDEQFF,TGTGCCAGGACCAAGGGACGTGGGGATGAGCAGTTCTTC
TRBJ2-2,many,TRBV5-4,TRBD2,CASSSPGLAAGELFF,TGTGCCAGCAGCAGCCCGGGACTAGCGGCCGGGGAGCTGTTTTTT
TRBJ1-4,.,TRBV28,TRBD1,CASSGDSSNEKLFF,TGTGCCAGCAGTGGGGACAGTTCTAATGAAAAACTGTTTTTT
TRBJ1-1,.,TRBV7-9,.,CASSLGPRNTEAFF,TGTGCCAGCAGCTTAGGACCCCGGAACACTGAAGCTTTCTTT
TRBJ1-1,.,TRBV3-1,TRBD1,CASSTDRTGTEAFF,TGTGCCAGCAGCACTGATAGGACAGGAACTGAAGCTTTCTTT
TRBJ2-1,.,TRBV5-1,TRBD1,CASSQGQAGYNEQFF,TGCGCCAGCAGTCAGGGACAGGCGGGGTACAATGAGCAGTTCTTC
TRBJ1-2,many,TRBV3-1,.,CASSYRDSGYTF,TGTGCCAGCAGCTACAGGGATTCTGGCTACACCTTC
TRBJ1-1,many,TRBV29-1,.,CSVRNTEAFF,TGCAGCGTTAGAAACACTGAAGCTTTCTTT
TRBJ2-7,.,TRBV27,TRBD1,CASSPTGTGVEQYF,TGTGCCAGCAGTCCCACCGGGACAGGGGTTGAGCAGTACTTC
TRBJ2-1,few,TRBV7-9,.,CASSLVENEQFF,TGTGCCAGCAGCTTAGTTGAAAATGAGCAGTTCTTC
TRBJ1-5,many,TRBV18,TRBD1,CASSPLTGGGNQPQHF,TGTGCCAGCTCACCTCTTACAGGGGGCGGCAATCAGCCCCAGCATTTT
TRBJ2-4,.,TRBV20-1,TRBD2,CSARLVAGGPVKNIQYF,TGCAGTGCTAGATTGGTAGCGGGAGGGCCAGTCAAAAACATTCAGTACTTC
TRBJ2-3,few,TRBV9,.,CASSVAQGVGTDTQYF,TGTGCCAGCAGCGTAGCACAGGGAGTAGGCACAGATACGCAGTATTTT
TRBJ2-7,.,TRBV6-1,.,CASNLDRTGEQYF,TGTGCCAGCAACCTAGACAGGACTGGCGAGCAGTACTTC
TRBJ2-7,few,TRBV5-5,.,CASSLTRFWYF,TGTGCCAGCAGCCTGACCAGATTTTGGTACTTC
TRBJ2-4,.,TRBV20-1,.,CSAPHIKGGGNIQYF,TGCAGTGCTCCGCACATTAAGGGTGGGGGAAACATTCAGTACTTC
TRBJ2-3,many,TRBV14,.,CASSLGAAGAQYF,TGTGCCAGCAGCCTCGGCGCAGCGGGCGCGCAGTATTTT
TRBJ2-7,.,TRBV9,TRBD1,CASSVAGTGGFSQQYF,TGTGCCAGCAGCGTAGCGGGGACAGGGGGATTTTCGCAGCAGTACTTC
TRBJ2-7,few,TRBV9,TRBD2,CASSVTSGGPSEQYF,TGTGCCAGCAGCGTGACTAGCGGGGGCCCCAGCGAGCAGTACTTC
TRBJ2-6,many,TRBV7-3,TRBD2,CASSISGTGANVLTF,TGTGCCAGCAGCATTAGCGGGACCGGGGCCAACGTCCTGACTTTC
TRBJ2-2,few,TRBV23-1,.,CASSQSGPTVNTGELFF,TGCGCCAGCAGTCAATCAGGGCCGACAGTGAACACCGGGGAGCTGTTTTTT
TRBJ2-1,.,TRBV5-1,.,CASSLLGTQYNEQFF,TGCGCCAGCAGCTTGCTCGGGACGCAATACAATGAGCAGTTCTTC
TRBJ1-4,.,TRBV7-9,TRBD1,CASSLVGDRGGEKLFF,TGTGCCAGCAGCTTAGTAGGAGACAGGGGAGGCGAAAAACTGTTTTTT
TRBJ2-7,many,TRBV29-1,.,CSVGSGTGGSYEQYF,TGCAGCGTTGGAAGTGGGACCGGAGGGTCCTACGAGCAGTACTTC
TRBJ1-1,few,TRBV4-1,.,CASSHLFLRVPFNTEAFF,TGCGCCAGCAGCCATCTCTTCCTCCGGGTCCCTTTCAACACTGAAGCTTTCTTT
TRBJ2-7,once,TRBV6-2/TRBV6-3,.,CASSSLKEQYF,TGTGCCAGCAGCTCTCTAAAAGAGCAGTACTTC
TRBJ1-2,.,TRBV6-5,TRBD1,CASTPQGGGLNYGYTF,TGTGCCAGCACTCCTCAGGGGGGAGGACTTAACTATGGCTACACCTTC
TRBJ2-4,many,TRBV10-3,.,CAISGDSKNIQYF,TGTGCCATCAGTGGCGATAGCAAAAACATTCAGTACTTC
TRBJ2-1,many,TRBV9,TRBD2,CASSVTGTSGESSYNEQFF,TGTGCCAGCAGCGTAACTGGGACTAGCGGGGAAAGCTCCTACAATGAGCAGTTCTTC
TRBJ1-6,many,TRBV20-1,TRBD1,CSAPGGTGGALPLHF,TGCAGTGCCCCAGGTGGGACAGGGGGCGCGCTCCCCCTCCACTTT
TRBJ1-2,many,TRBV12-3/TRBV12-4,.,CASSFMGATGYTF,TGTGCCAGCAGTTTTATGGGGGCAACTGGCTACACCTTC
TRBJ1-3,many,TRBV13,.,CASSIRTLSSGNTIYF,TGTGCCAGCAGCATAAGAACTCTGAGCTCTGGAAACACCATATATTTT
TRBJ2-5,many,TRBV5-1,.,CASSLEAGTQETQYF,TGCGCCAGCAGCTTGGAGGCAGGGACCCAAGAGACCCAGTACTTC
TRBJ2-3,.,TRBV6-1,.,CASSNLGADTQYF,TGTGCCAGCAGTAACCTTGGGGCAGATACGCAGTATTTT
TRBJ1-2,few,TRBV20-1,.,CSARDAVYGYTF,TGCAGTGCGAGGGATGCGGTCTATGGCTACACCTTC
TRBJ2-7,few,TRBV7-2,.,CASSFGLTNYEQYF,TGTGCCAGCAGCTTCGGCCTTACCAATTACGAGCAGTACTTC
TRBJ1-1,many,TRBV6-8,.,CASRNQGMNTEAFF,TGTGCCAGCAGGAATCAGGGCATGAACACTGAAGCTTTCTTT
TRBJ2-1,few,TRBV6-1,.,CASSEGTGRDEQFF,TGTGCCAGCAGTGAAGGGACGGGGCGGGATGAGCAGTTCTTC
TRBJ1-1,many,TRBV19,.,CASSSGGNTEAFF,TGTGCCAGTAGTTCGGGAGGGAACACTGAAGCTTTCTTT
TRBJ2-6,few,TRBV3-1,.,CASSQENSGANVLTF,TGTGCCAGCAGCCAAGAGAACTCTGGGGCCAACGTCCTGACTTTC
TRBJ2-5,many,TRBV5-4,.,CASSKGTKETQYF,TGTGCCAGCAGCAAGGGGACCAAAGAGACCCAGTACTTC
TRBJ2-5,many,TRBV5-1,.,CASSRAGSQETQYF,TGCGCCAGCAGCCGGGCGGGCAGCCAAGAGACCCAGTACTTC
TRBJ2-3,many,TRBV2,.,CASSSNTDTQYF,TGTGCCAGCAGTTCCAATACAGATACGCAGTATTTT
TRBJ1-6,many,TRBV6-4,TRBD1,CASSDSTGGSPLHF,TGTGCCAGCAGTGACTCGACAGGGGGTTCACCCCTCCACTTT